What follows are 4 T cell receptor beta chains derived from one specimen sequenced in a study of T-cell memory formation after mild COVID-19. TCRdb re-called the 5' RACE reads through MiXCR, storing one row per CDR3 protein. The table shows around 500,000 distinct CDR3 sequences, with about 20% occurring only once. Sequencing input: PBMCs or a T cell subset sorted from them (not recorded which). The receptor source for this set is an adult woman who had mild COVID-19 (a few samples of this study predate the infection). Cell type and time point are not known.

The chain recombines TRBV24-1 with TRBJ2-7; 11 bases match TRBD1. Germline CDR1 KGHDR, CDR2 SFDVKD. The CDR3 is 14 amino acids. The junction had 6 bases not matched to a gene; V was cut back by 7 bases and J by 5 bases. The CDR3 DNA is TGTGCCACCAGCCTCGGACAGGGGGCCCACGAGCAGTACTTC. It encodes CATSLGQGAHEQYF.

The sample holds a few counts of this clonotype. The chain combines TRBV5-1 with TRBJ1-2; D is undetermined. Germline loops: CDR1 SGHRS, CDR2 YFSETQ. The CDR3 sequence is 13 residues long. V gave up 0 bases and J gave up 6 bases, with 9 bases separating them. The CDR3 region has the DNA TGCGCCAGCAGCTTGGCGGGCCGGAATGGCTACACCTTC. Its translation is CASSLAGRNGYTF.

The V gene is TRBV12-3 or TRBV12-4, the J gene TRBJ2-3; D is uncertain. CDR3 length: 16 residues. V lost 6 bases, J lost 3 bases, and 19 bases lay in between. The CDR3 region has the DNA TGTGCCAGCAGCCCGGGCCCAAGAGGTGGGACAGATACGCAGTATTTT. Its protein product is CASSPGPRGGTDTQYF.

The CDR3 here is CATSDPGQGADTQYF. CDR3 nucleotides: TGTGCCACCAGTGATCCGGGACAGGGGGCAGATACGCAGTATTTT. The genes are TRBV24-1 and TRBJ2-3; TRBD1 agrees at 11 bases. The junction had 2 bases not matched to a gene; V was cut back by 3 bases and J by 4 bases. The CDR3 is 15 residues long. Looked up from germline, CDR1 is KGHDR and CDR2 is SFDVKD.